These 22 T cell receptor beta chains came from one sample sequenced in a study of neurological immune-mediated disorders. One entry per CDR3 protein results from TCRdb running MiXCR on the 5' RACE reads. Of under 45,000 distinct CDR3 sequences listed, 2% to 3% were seen once; the top ten hold 2% to 2.5%. Sequencing used PBMCs. The receptors here all came from a man aged 50 or older with multiple sclerosis.

This clonotype showed up many times. The chain combines TRBV5-1 with TRBJ2-5; 10 bases fit TRBD2. The CDR3 is 16 amino acids. From germline, CDR1 is SGHRS and CDR2 YFSETQ. J was trimmed by 2 bases and V by 4 bases; bases with no gene match: 8. CDR3 protein: CASSPSGGPFQETQYF. DNA for the CDR3: TGCGCCAGCAGCCCTAGCGGGGGACCTTTTCAAGAGACCCAGTACTTC.

This clonotype was counted ten times or more. The chain joins TRBV20-1 to TRBJ2-7, with D uncertain. V lost 3 bases to trimming and J lost 1 base, with 13 bases between them. The CDR3 runs 14 residues. CDR1 DFQATT and CDR2 SNEGSKA come from the germline V gene (reference sequence). CDR3 sequence reads: CSASPTYTSYEQYF. In DNA, the CDR3 is TGCAGTGCTAGCCCAACTTACACTTCCTACGAGCAGTACTTC.

This clonotype was counted ten times or more. The chain uses TRBV12-3 or TRBV12-4 and TRBJ2-1; D unresolved. The CDR3 has 15 residues. Trimming stripped 2 bases from V and 0 bases from J, with 8 bases between. The CDR3, as DNA: TGTGCCAGCAGTTTAACGGAGAGCTCCTACAATGAGCAGTTCTTC. It specifies CASSLTESSYNEQFF.

The table lists this clonotype with many counts. Germline is not matched at one junction end, which may reflect a read error. V and J are TRBV20-1 and TRBJ1-5; no definite D call. Germline V gene sequence: CDR1 DFQATT, CDR2 SNEGSKA (reference sequence). The CDR3 has 13 amino acids. The CDR3 loop reads CSARDPGPLLMNF. The CDR3 DNA sequence: TGCAGTGCTAGAGATCCCGGACCGCTTCTAATGAATTTT.

There are many counts of this clonotype. The chain employs TRBV5-1 and TRBJ2-3; D perhaps matches TRBD1 (6 bases). The CDR3 consists of 14 residues. CDR1 and CDR2 (germline): SGHRS, YFSETQ. Trimming removed 4 bases at V and 4 bases at J, with 13 bases between. The CDR3 is CASSPQGTADTQYF. Here the CDR3 DNA reads TGCGCCAGCAGCCCACAGGGTACCGCAGATACGCAGTATTTT.

This clonotype has at least ten counts. The chain links TRBV5-1 to TRBJ2-7; 8 bases line up with TRBD1. V was clipped by 2 bases and J by 6 bases; unmatched bases: 10. Germline V lookup: CDR1 SGHRS, CDR2 YFSETQ. The CDR3 extends over 15 amino acids. This CDR3 is CASSFDRDRMSEQYF. Written as DNA, the CDR3 is TGCGCCAGCAGCTTTGACCGGGACAGGATGTCCGAGCAGTACTTC.

Many counts were recorded for this clonotype. This chain connects TRBV5-5 to TRBJ2-2; D not resolved. This CDR3 comprises 15 residues. V was cut by 3 bases and J by 4 bases, with 13 bases left in between. Germline V gene lookup returns CDR1 SGHKS and CDR2 YYEKEE (reference sequence). The CDR3 reads CASSSRWQTTGELFF. In DNA, the CDR3 is TGTGCCAGCAGCTCCCGCTGGCAGACCACCGGGGAGCTGTTTTTT.

In this sample, this clonotype turned up many times. The chain combines TRBV5-1 with TRBJ1-1; a weak D match, TRBD1 (6 bases). The CDR3 covers 14 residues. Germline-derived CDR1 and CDR2 are SGHRS and YFSETQ. V shed 0 bases and J shed 3 bases, with 9 bases lying between them. CDR3 in amino acids: CASSLGGQYTEAFF. CDR3 in DNA: TGCGCCAGCAGCTTGGGCGGACAGTACACTGAAGCTTTCTTT.

In its sample, this clonotype was seen many times. The rearrangement joins TRBV5-1 to TRBJ1-1, with 7 nucleotides matching TRBD1. The V gene end was trimmed by 5 bases and the J gene end by 1 base; junction bases not matched to a gene: 2. Germline CDR1 reads SGHRS; CDR2 reads YFSETQ. CDR3 length equals 13 residues. In nucleotides, the CDR3 is TGCGCCAGCAGATGGACAGGGAACACTGAAGCTTTCTTT. Encoded protein: CASRWTGNTEAFF.

This clonotype was recorded at least ten times. This sequence joins TRBV21-1 and TRBJ2-3; the table's TRBD2 call for D was not verified on the DNA. TRBV21-1 is described as a pseudogene. The CDR3 length is 17 residues. The CDR3 reads CASSKEMGGPISDTQYF. The CDR3 nucleotides are TGTGCCAGCAGCAAAGAGATGGGGGGCCCTATATCAGATACGCAGTATTTT.

Many counts were recorded for this clonotype. The rearrangement links TRBV10-3 to TRBJ1-3; no reliable D call. CDR3 length: 13 amino acids. The germline V gene has CDR1 ENHRY and CDR2 SYGVKD. V was cut by 10 bases and J by 0 bases, with 10 bases left in between. The CDR3 DNA sequence: TGTGCCACCGGTGCCAGCTCTGGAAACACCATATATTTT. Amino acids: CATGASSGNTIYF.

This clonotype showed up just a few times. A read error may account for a junction end that differs from germline. The chain employs TRBV29-1 and TRBJ1-5; no clear D. The CDR3 consists of 12 residues. Germline CDR1 reads SQVTM; CDR2 reads ANQGSEA. For the CDR3, the DNA is TGCAGCGTTGGGGGTGCCGATCAGCCCCAGAATTTT. It codes for CSVGGADQPQNF. The variable domain in full, with the rest retrieved from reference TRBV29-1 and TRBJ1-5, is SAVISQKPSRDICQRGTSLTIQCQVDSQVTMMFWYRQQPGQSLTLIATANQGSEATYESGFVIDKFPISRPNLTFSTLTVSNMSPEDSSIYLCSVGGADQPQNFGDGTRLSIL.

This clonotype was counted at least ten times. The rearrangement uses TRBV2 and TRBJ1-1, with D unclear. The germline gives CDR1 SNHLY, CDR2 FYNNEI. The CDR3 contains 14 residues. V dropped 5 bases and J dropped 4 bases, with 14 bases sitting between them. Here the CDR3 reads CASSPRTEVTEAFF. The CDR3 DNA reads TGTGCCAGCAGTCCCCGGACGGAGGTCACTGAAGCTTTCTTT.

This clonotype was counted at least ten times. The chain employs TRBV5-1 and TRBJ1-5; no reliable D call. V lost 0 bases and J lost 2, with 9 bases in between. Germline assignment: CDR1 SGHRS and CDR2 YFSETQ. The CDR3 is made up of 15 amino acids. CDR3 bases: TGCGCCAGCAGCTTGGACGGATTCGGCAATCAGCCCCAGCATTTT. Encoded protein: CASSLDGFGNQPQHF. Full variable domain (outside the CDR3, taken from reference TRBV5-1 and TRBJ1-5): KAGVTQTPRYLIKTRGQQVTLSCSPISGHRSVSWYQQTPGQGLQFLFEYFSETQRNKGNFPGRFSGRQFSNSRSEMNVSTLELGDSALYLCASSLDGFGNQPQHFGDGTRLSIL.

This clonotype was found many times. The V gene is TRBV7-9, the J gene TRBJ1-1; D uncertain. The germline CDR1 and CDR2 sequences are SEHNR and FQNEAQ (reference sequence). Trimming took 1 base from V and 0 from J, leaving 3 bases between them. CDR3 length: 13 amino acids. The CDR3 reads CASSLEVNTEAFF. The CDR3 DNA reads as TGTGCCAGCAGCTTAGAGGTGAACACTGAAGCTTTCTTT.

This clonotype was counted many times. The rearrangement joins TRBV7-9 to TRBJ2-1; tentatively, D is TRBD1 or TRBD2 (5 bases each). Germline loops: CDR1 SEHNR, CDR2 FQNEAQ (reference sequence). The CDR3 has 14 residues. The V end was cut by 2 bases, the J end by 5 bases, with 10 bases between. This CDR3 reads CASSLMMGDNEQFF. The CDR3, as DNA: TGTGCCAGCAGCTTAATGATGGGGGACAATGAGCAGTTCTTC.

This clonotype showed up many times. The chain's CDR3 is CASSYTGGQGYTF. In DNA form, the CDR3 reads TGCGCCAGCAGCTATACAGGGGGTCAAGGCTACACCTTC. This chain links TRBV5-1 with TRBJ1-2, with 8 bases identical to TRBD1. The CDR3 consists of 13 residues. Germline V lookup: CDR1 SGHRS, CDR2 YFSETQ. Germline trimming cut 3 bases from V and 8 bases from J; bases unmatched to any gene: 6.

This clonotype was detected ten times or more. The chain carries TRBV5-1 and TRBJ1-1; 10 nucleotides line up with TRBD1. This CDR3 region has 15 residues. Germline CDR1 is SGHRS and CDR2 is YFSETQ. V lost 1 base to trimming and J lost 4 bases; unmatched junction nucleotides: 4. The chain's CDR3 is CASSLTGTGVTEAFF. For the CDR3, the DNA is TGCGCCAGCAGCTTGACTGGGACAGGGGTCACTGAAGCTTTCTTT.

This clonotype was seen many times. CDR3 in amino acids: CASSPRGPPNTGELFF. In nucleotides, the CDR3 is TGTGCCAGCAGCCCCCGGGGGCCACCGAACACCGGGGAGCTGTTTTTT. V usage is TRBV7-3 and J usage is TRBJ2-2; D may match TRBD1 or TRBD2 (6 bases each). The CDR3 contains 16 residues. CDR1 is SGHTA and CDR2 is FQGTGA in the germline V gene. Trimming took 5 bases from V and 0 from J, leaving 13 bases between them. The full variable domain, with the rest looked up from reference TRBV7-3 and TRBJ2-2, is GAGVSQTPSNKVTEKGKYVELRCDPISGHTALYWYRQSLGQGPEFLIYFQGTGAADDSGLPNDRFFAVRPEGSVSTLKIQRTERGDSAVYLCASSPRGPPNTGELFFGEGSRLTVL.

This clonotype showed up many times. This sequence joins TRBV3-1 and TRBJ2-1; D is perhaps TRBD1 (5 bases). The V gene's germline CDR1 is LGHDT and CDR2 YNNKEL (reference sequence). The CDR3 extends over 15 amino acids. Trimming removed 4 bases from V and 8 bases from J, with 18 bases in between. Here the CDR3 reads CASSPLAGKGDEQFF. In DNA, the CDR3 is TGTGCCAGCAGCCCCCTGGCAGGGAAGGGCGATGAGCAGTTCTTC.

By proportion, this clonotype is medium-sized. The V call is TRBV10-3, the J call TRBJ2-7, with D possibly TRBD2 on 6 matching bases. This CDR3 region has 14 residues. Germline CDR1 is ENHRY and CDR2 is SYGVKD. V lost 7 bases, J lost 4 bases, and 17 bases lay in between. CDR3 sequence (DNA): TGTGCCATCAACCCCGGGGCAGGAGGGTACGAGCAGTACTTC. It yields the protein CAINPGAGGYEQYF.

This clonotype occurred many times. V gene TRBV20-1 combines with J gene TRBJ1-2, with D possibly matching TRBD1 (5 bases). The V end lost 1 base, the J end lost 2 bases, and 8 bases lay between the germline ends. This CDR3 contains 13 residues. The germline gives CDR1 DFQATT, CDR2 SNEGSKA (reference sequence). The CDR3 loop is CSARGWGNYGYTF. The CDR3 bases are TGCAGTGCTAGAGGATGGGGGAACTATGGCTACACCTTC.